This paragraph covers one T cell receptor beta chain sequence. Germline CDR1 reads SGHRS; CDR2 reads YFSETQ. The V and J ends lost 4 bases and 8 bases, in that order; junction bases with no gene match: 6. The CDR3 sequence is 13 residues long. The data are from a study of brain T cells in children with intractable seizures. Time point: blood from clinic visit 5 months post-surgery; TSC patient then seizure free. Here immunoSEQ multiplex PCR was the method, and the copy in TCRdb shows in-frame clones only, minus some. The sample yields 300,000 to 400,000 clones, nearly 95% seen once. Sample: peripheral blood, taken less than 6 months after surgery. The origin of this receptor is a boy younger than two with tuberous sclerosis and intractable seizures. V and J are TRBV5-1 and TRBJ1-2, with 9 positions matching TRBD1. The CDR3 DNA is TGCGCCAGCAGCCCTAAGACAGGGGGAGGCTACACCTTC. This sequence encodes CASSPKTGGGYTF.